The clone carrying this T cell receptor beta chain has only one observation. The antigen remains unidentified. The entry originates in a study of post-analysis software for immune sequencing data. Whole-study context: Patients with relapsing-remitting, secondary progressive and progressive-relapsing multiple sclerosis courses were all represented. Study results and limitations: Samples from one preparation batch, clustered by F measure, grouped strongly together. Controls showed lower frequencies than patients for five TRBV segments, and TRBV5-6, TRBV5-1 and TRBV20-1 were among these. Controls significantly exceeded multiple sclerosis patients in normalized Chao1 diversity.

There are 13 residues in the CDR3. From germline, CDR1 is DFQATT and CDR2 SNEGSKA (reference sequence). Trimming shortened V by 4 bases and J by 2 bases, and 12 bases separated the two germline ends. Unique molecular identifiers were present in the TCR beta cDNA libraries. Input amounts of roughly 0.9 to 10 million T cells were used. These gave 500,000 or so cDNA molecules, so each molecule approximated one T cell. From the PCR reads, TCRdb called clonotypes with MiXCR, one entry per CDR3 protein. The data show approximately 570,000 distinct CDR3 sequences, 44% seen once. The clonotype originates from a girl aged 10-17 years with multiple sclerosis. The specimen was blood. The V call is TRBV20-1, the J call TRBJ2-7; no definite D call. CDR3 in DNA: TGCAGTGCTACCCCTTGGCAGACCTACGAGCAGTACTTC. This translates into CSATPWQTYEQYF.